This T cell receptor (beta chain) was sequenced for a study of monozygotic twins with inflammatory bowel disease. Study-wide results and caveats: Twins with IBD had fewer clonotypes in common with others than healthy twins, particularly during disease activity.

With no T cell sorting beforehand, total RNA was isolated from whole blood. TCRdb derives one entry per CDR3 protein from the 5' RACE reads, leaving out DNA. Its table records about 440,000 distinct CDR3 sequences. On this clonotype: Antigen specificity is unknown.

CDR3 length: 12 amino acids. The V gene's germline CDR1 is SGHRS and CDR2 YFSETQ. The TCR originated in a human donor with ulcerative colitis or Crohn's disease, or a healthy co-twin of an affected twin (not recorded which). J is TRBJ2-7 and V is TRBV5-1. Sample: blood. CDR3 residues: CASSSVNYEQYF.